This note documents a single T cell receptor (beta chain) sequence. Library construction involved attaching unique molecular identifiers to individual cDNA molecules, which allowed quantitative, reproducible TCR counting. Each CDR3 protein gets one entry after TCRdb re-called the RACE reads with MiXCR. The table lists tens of thousands of distinct CDR3 sequences, 9.5% of them singletons. Germline lookup yields CDR1 MNHEY and CDR2 SMNVEV (reference sequence). The V end lost 5 bases, the J end lost 0 bases, and 19 bases lay between the germline ends. The CDR3 has 18 residues. These data come from a study of human T cells and chemical hapten exposure. In the study overall: Sensitization applied 2% DPC to around 2 cm by around 2 cm of upper inner arm skin. During the roughly 25-week study period, patients had diphenylcyclopropenone applied to the scalp every week.

Indicated time point: patch test 3, about 24 weeks after DPC sensitization. The treatment: therapeutic diphenylcyclopropenone sensitization with weekly scalp DPC. It was from unfractionated whole blood that total RNA was extracted. This sequence was found in a man in his fifties with alopecia areata. Some clones in this sample may be carry-over from other donors' samples. Specimen: whole blood, collected in connection with sensitization to the hapten diphenylcyclopropenone (DPC). V is TRBV27 and J is TRBJ2-2; TRBD1 is a possible D gene (6 bases). The CDR3 sequence is CASSRRTAQFTNTGELFF. The CDR3 bases are TGTGCCAGCAGTCGTCGGACAGCCCAATTCACGAACACCGGGGAGCTGTTTTTT.